Listed below are T cell receptor beta chains from one sample, sequenced in a study of blood T cell repertoires in COVID-19. Libraries were prepared by immunoSEQ multiplex PCR; TCRdb keeps only in-frame clonotypes and omits some of them. The sample carries 150,000 to 200,000 clones, about nine tenths recorded once. Sequencing was performed on peripheral blood. The receptors stem from a woman aged 60-75 years with COVID-19, enrolled during active disease. Each CDR3 is given with its conserved first and last residue. A D gene is named only where the DNA matches it firmly. For some rows the clone size is stated as once, few or many, or as a class when expanded; others skip it.

CDR3 protein: CAWSAQTSPSPLHF
CDR3 DNA: TGTGCCTGGAGTGCTCAGACTTCTCCCTCACCCCTCCACTTT
J gene: TRBJ1-6
D gene: .
V gene: TRBV30
clone size: few

CDR3 protein: CSASGAGGLGDTQYF
CDR3 DNA: TGCAGTGCTAGTGGCGCGGGAGGGCTTGGAGATACGCAGTATTTT
J gene: TRBJ2-3
D gene: TRBD2
V gene: TRBV20-1
clone size: .

CDR3 protein: CASTLRSGTEAFF
CDR3 DNA: TGTGCCAGTACTCTACGTAGTGGCACTGAAGCTTTCTTT
J gene: TRBJ1-1
D gene: .
V gene: TRBV19
clone size: .

CDR3 protein: CASSFRGRAVDTQYF
CDR3 DNA: TGTGCCAGCAGCTTCCGGGGGAGGGCCGTAGATACGCAGTATTTT
J gene: TRBJ2-3
D gene: TRBD2
V gene: TRBV7-2
clone size: .

CDR3 protein: CASSLARSSYEQYF
CDR3 DNA: TGTGCCAGCAGTCTAGCGCGCAGCTCCTACGAGCAGTACTTC
J gene: TRBJ2-7
D gene: .
V gene: TRBV11-2
clone size: .

CDR3 protein: CASSWVSGEQYF
CDR3 DNA: TGTGCCAGCAGCTGGGTTTCGGGGGAGCAGTACTTC
J gene: TRBJ2-7
D gene: .
V gene: TRBV5-4
clone size: .

CDR3 protein: CASSFWTGGAFF
CDR3 DNA: TGTGCCAGCAGCTTTTGGACAGGGGGTGCTTTCTTT
J gene: TRBJ1-1
D gene: TRBD1
V gene: TRBV7-2
clone size: .

CDR3 protein: CASSPGQGAYEQYF
CDR3 DNA: TGCGCCAGCAGCCCCGGACAGGGAGCCTACGAGCAGTACTTC
J gene: TRBJ2-7
D gene: TRBD1
V gene: TRBV5-1
clone size: .

CDR3 protein: CASSVATYEQYF
CDR3 DNA: TGTGCCAGCAGTGTGGCAACCTACGAGCAGTACTTC
J gene: TRBJ2-7
D gene: .
V gene: TRBV28
clone size: .

CDR3 protein: CATSETGGYSTDTQYF
CDR3 DNA: TGTGCCACCAGTGAAACGGGAGGGTATAGCACAGATACGCAGTATTTT
J gene: TRBJ2-3
D gene: TRBD2
V gene: TRBV24-1
clone size: .

CDR3 protein: CASSSSSRLTGGLNTIYF
CDR3 DNA: TGTGCCAGCAGCTCAAGTAGCCGCTTGACAGGGGGCTTAAACACCATATATTTT
J gene: TRBJ1-3
D gene: TRBD1
V gene: TRBV9
clone size: .

CDR3 protein: CASSRRQAYNTEAFF
CDR3 DNA: TGTGCCAGCAGTCGCCGACAGGCGTATAACACTGAAGCTTTCTTT
J gene: TRBJ1-1
D gene: .
V gene: TRBV6-5
clone size: .

CDR3 protein: CASPLRLAVSYNEQFF
CDR3 DNA: TGTGCCAGCCCCTTACGACTAGCGGTCTCCTACAATGAGCAGTTCTTC
J gene: TRBJ2-1
D gene: TRBD2
V gene: TRBV6-6
clone size: .

CDR3 protein: CASSTQGGGIGDTQYF
CDR3 DNA: TGTGCCAGCAGTACCCAAGGGGGGGGCATAGGTGATACGCAGTATTTT
J gene: TRBJ2-3
D gene: .
V gene: TRBV27
clone size: .

CDR3 protein: CASSNPTGEQYF
CDR3 DNA: TGTGCCAGCAGCAATCCTACAGGGGAGCAGTACTTC
J gene: TRBJ2-7
D gene: .
V gene: TRBV11-2
clone size: .

CDR3 protein: CASSQVPAGGGTGELFF
CDR3 DNA: TGTGCCAGCAGCCAAGTCCCGGCGGGAGGGGGGACCGGGGAGCTGTTTTTT
J gene: TRBJ2-2
D gene: TRBD2
V gene: TRBV3-1/TRBV3-2
clone size: .

CDR3 protein: CASSLPQAPSYGYTF
CDR3 DNA: TGTGCCAGCAGCTTACCACAGGCCCCCAGCTATGGCTACACCTTC
J gene: TRBJ1-2
D gene: .
V gene: TRBV7-2
clone size: once

CDR3 protein: CASSRTGGNGELFF
CDR3 DNA: TGCGCCAGCAGCAGGACAGGGGGTAACGGGGAGCTGTTTTTT
J gene: TRBJ2-2
D gene: TRBD1
V gene: TRBV4-3
clone size: .

CDR3 protein: CASSLAGTSGTDTQYF
CDR3 DNA: TGTGCCAGCAGCTTGGCGGGAACTAGCGGCACAGATACGCAGTATTTT
J gene: TRBJ2-3
D gene: TRBD2
V gene: TRBV5-4
clone size: .

CDR3 protein: CAISESPGYTEAFF
CDR3 DNA: TGTGCCATCAGTGAGTCTCCAGGGTACACTGAAGCTTTCTTT
J gene: TRBJ1-1
D gene: .
V gene: TRBV10-3
clone size: .

CDR3 protein: CASSQDTSSGNTIYF
CDR3 DNA: TGCGCCAGCAGCCAAGATACAAGCTCTGGAAACACCATATATTTT
J gene: TRBJ1-3
D gene: .
V gene: TRBV4-3
clone size: few

CDR3 protein: CASSSWRLAGGGGELFF
CDR3 DNA: TGTGCCAGCAGCTCATGGAGACTAGCGGGAGGGGGCGGGGAGCTGTTTTTT
J gene: TRBJ2-2
D gene: TRBD2
V gene: TRBV7-8
clone size: .

CDR3 protein: CSARLQETQYF
CDR3 DNA: TGCAGTGCTAGACTACAAGAGACCCAGTACTTC
J gene: TRBJ2-5
D gene: .
V gene: TRBV20-1
clone size: .

CDR3 protein: CASSETSGGYEQYF
CDR3 DNA: TGCGCCAGCAGTGAGACTAGCGGGGGTTACGAGCAGTACTTC
J gene: TRBJ2-7
D gene: TRBD2
V gene: TRBV10-1
clone size: .

CDR3 protein: CASSVGLAVYNEQFF
CDR3 DNA: TGCGCCAGCAGTGTGGGACTAGCGGTATACAATGAGCAGTTCTTC
J gene: TRBJ2-1
D gene: TRBD2
V gene: TRBV10-2
clone size: .

CDR3 protein: CAISERSGDQPQHF
CDR3 DNA: TGTGCCATCAGTGAGAGGAGCGGCGATCAGCCCCAGCATTTT
J gene: TRBJ1-5
D gene: .
V gene: TRBV10-3
clone size: .

CDR3 protein: CASSLGGVGDNQPQHF
CDR3 DNA: TGTGCCAGCAGCTTAGGGGGGGTCGGGGACAATCAGCCCCAGCATTTT
J gene: TRBJ1-5
D gene: .
V gene: TRBV7-8
clone size: .

CDR3 protein: CASSAGYGTDTQYF
CDR3 DNA: TGTGCCTCTTCGGCGGGTTATGGCACAGATACGCAGTATTTT
J gene: TRBJ2-3
D gene: .
V gene: TRBV30
clone size: .

CDR3 protein: CAISVEQAYEQYF
CDR3 DNA: TGTGCCATCAGTGTGGAACAGGCCTACGAGCAGTACTTC
J gene: TRBJ2-7
D gene: .
V gene: TRBV10-3
clone size: .

CDR3 protein: CAWSVRGVPSGNTIYF
CDR3 DNA: TGTGCCTGGAGTGTACGGGGGGTCCCCTCTGGAAACACCATATATTTT
J gene: TRBJ1-3
D gene: .
V gene: TRBV30
clone size: once

CDR3 protein: CASPGGLAVIQTDTQYF
CDR3 DNA: TGTGCCTCACCGGGGGGACTAGCGGTAATACAGACAGATACGCAGTATTTT
J gene: TRBJ2-3
D gene: .
V gene: TRBV21-1
clone size: .

CDR3 protein: CASSLNVGTGTGELFF
CDR3 DNA: TGTGCCAGCAGCTTAAACGTCGGGACAGGCACCGGGGAGCTGTTTTTT
J gene: TRBJ2-2
D gene: TRBD1
V gene: TRBV7-2
clone size: many

CDR3 protein: CASRTTGGEQYF
CDR3 DNA: TGTGCCAGCAGAACGACAGGGGGGGAGCAGTACTTC
J gene: TRBJ2-7
D gene: TRBD1
V gene: TRBV6-5
clone size: .

CDR3 protein: CASSNLANSYNEQFF
CDR3 DNA: TGTGCCAGCAGCAACCTAGCGAACTCCTACAATGAGCAGTTCTTC
J gene: TRBJ2-1
D gene: .
V gene: TRBV6-2/TRBV6-3
clone size: .